This TCR beta chain appears in the sequencing data of a study of T-cell reconstitution after alpha-beta-depleted transplantation in children (TCRdb year 2016). For context, the study as a whole: The study quantitatively tracked T-cell immune reconstitution after TCRalphabeta/CD19-depleted allogeneic hematopoietic cell transplantation in children using TCR repertoire profiling.

Library creation used PCR. Sequencing took place on an Illumina HiSeq 2500. TCR library preparation used molecular barcoding, with unique molecular identifiers applied to normalize quantification of the TCRbeta repertoire. TCRdb redid the processing of the public reads, applying fastp at Q25 and MiXCR, and retained in-frame beta chains. Every distinct CDR3 protein forms one entry, paired with its most common genes and DNA. This sample comprises around 90,000 distinct CDR3 sequences, roughly 15% of them detected only once. The ten largest clones add up to around 20% of the sample. Overall study outcomes, separate from this receptor: In some patients, high TCRbeta diversity at day 60 was attributed to recipient T cells and intrathymic progenitors that had survived conditioning. The frequencies of hyperexpanded clones fell over the following months, and after one year, T-cell counts and TCRbeta diversity were mostly attributed to newly produced T cells. About two months after transplant, the apparently early recovery of alphabetaT-cell counts reportedly depended on just several hundred clones that had expanded rapidly and came from non-depleted graft cells.

The V and J ends are trimmed by 8 bases and 12 bases, leaving 23 bases between them. The cysteine opens and the phenylalanine closes a CDR3 of 14 amino acids. Just CDR3 DNA is preserved here, 42 bases in frame from base 1. Sequences SNHLY (CDR1) and FYNNEI (CDR2) are obtained from the germline V gene. In the paper's terms, the treatment or condition label means: allogeneic hematopoietic cell transplantation with graft depleted of TCRalphabeta T cells and CD19 B cells. TCRalphabeta/CD19-depleted allogeneic hematopoietic cell grafts were given to the transplant recipients, all of whom were children. Points on this clonotype: No antigen is known for it. One base away there is no much larger clone; base qualities are not given.

This TCR was sampled from a male patient aged 2 to 9 who had a stem cell transplant for acute lymphoblastic leukemia, so the T cells may come from the graft donor. The V and J genes are TRBV2 and TRBJ2-1, with TRBD2 perhaps the D gene, on 6 matching bases. The material sequenced was PBMCs, mostly from graft donor cells, taken 180 days after TCRalphabeta/CD19-depleted stem cell transplant. At the DNA level, the sequence is TGTGCCAGCCGTCGGGACTTGGCAGGAGGGAGGCAGTTCTTC. Translated, this is CASRRDLAGGRQFF.